The clone carrying this T cell receptor (beta chain) was observed many times. Its matching antigen is unknown. The sample is drawn from a study of T-cell reconstitution after alpha-beta-depleted transplantation in children. Unique molecular identifiers were incorporated during preparation of the TCRbeta library. TCRdb passed the PCR reads through MiXCR, listing each CDR3 protein once. This sample yields around 700,000 distinct CDR3 sequences, of which over 10% are seen a single time; around 0.79% belongs to the top ten. With 4 bases clipped from V and 1 base from J, the junction kept 8 bases outside the gene matches. Germline V CDR1 and CDR2: MDHEN, SYDVKM. The CDR3 length is 16 residues. Study findings and constraints: Elevated TCRbeta diversity at day 60 was traced, in some patients, to surviving recipient T cells and thymic progenitors. When one year had passed after transplant, most T-cell counts and diversity came from newly produced T cells. The study reportedly traced alpha-beta T cells about two months after transplant to several hundred expanded graft clones.

The sequencing used PBMCs, collected before TCRalphabeta/CD19-depleted stem cell transplant. This sequence was found in a girl aged 2 to 10 with congenital amegakaryocytic thrombocytopenia, due to receive a stem cell transplant. The V gene is TRBV28, the J gene TRBJ1-1; 8 nucleotides align to TRBD1. CDR3 nucleotides: TGTGCCAGCAGTTCAATCCTGACAGGGGAGAACACTGAAGCTTTCTTT. Amino acid sequence: CASSSILTGENTEAFF.